The 25 T cell receptor beta chains in this list originate from one sample, sequenced in a study of T cell responses to AZD1222 COVID-19 vaccine. The method was immunoSEQ multiplex PCR; TCRdb's version includes in-frame clones alone and lacks a portion of them. The sample carries 150,000 to 200,000 clones, almost 90% recorded once. Specimen: peripheral blood, collected on day 0 of AZD1222 vaccination. The receptor set was obtained from an adult in good health.

The gene calls are TRBV7-3 and TRBJ2-1, with D hard to call. This CDR3 is 14 amino acids long. V was shortened by 1 base and J by 5 bases, with 9 bases between the two germline ends. Germline CDR1 is SGHTA and CDR2 is FQGTGA. In DNA, the CDR3 is TGTGCCAGCAGCTTAATTTCGGTGAACAATGAGCAGTTCTTC. This sequence encodes CASSLISVNNEQFF. Filled out from reference TRBV7-3 and TRBJ2-1, the complete variable domain reads GAGVSQTPSNKVTEKGKYVELRCDPISGHTALYWYRQSLGQGPEFLIYFQGTGAADDSGLPNDRFFAVRPEGSVSTLKIQRTERGDSAVYLCASSLISVNNEQFFGPGTRLTVL.

The chain links TRBV3-1 (or the pseudogene TRBV3-2) to TRBJ2-3, with D unclear. There are 19 residues in the CDR3. V was trimmed by 0 bases and J by 2 bases, leaving 21 bases between them. From germline, CDR1 is LGHDT and CDR2 YNNKEL (reference sequence). The CDR3 protein is CASSQEVVVLESNTDTQYF. CDR3 nucleotides: TGTGCCAGCAGCCAAGAGGTTGTCGTTTTGGAGAGCAACACAGATACGCAGTATTTT.

The chain couples TRBV11-2 to TRBJ2-1; D is unresolved. Germline CDR1 is SGHAT and CDR2 is FQNNGV. Trimming took 2 bases from V and 5 from J, leaving 7 bases between them. The CDR3 contains 13 residues. CDR3 amino acids: CASSLSTHNEQFF. DNA of the CDR3: TGTGCCAGCAGCTTATCCACCCACAATGAGCAGTTCTTC.

This clone occurred a few times. The chain uses TRBV28 and TRBJ1-1; D unresolved. This CDR3 has 16 residues. V lost 6 bases, J lost 4 bases, and 21 bases lay in between. Germline assignment: CDR1 MDHEN and CDR2 SYDVKM. In DNA form, the CDR3 reads TGTGCCAGCAGACGATCCGGGTTCAGCAAAATCACTGAAGCTTTCTTT. Translated: CASRRSGFSKITEAFF. Together with reference TRBV28 and TRBJ1-1, the CDR3 gives the full variable domain: DVKVTQSSRYLVKRTGEKVFLECVQDMDHENMFWYRQDPGLGLRLIYFSYDVKMKEKGDIPEGYSVSREKKERFSLILESASTNQTSMYLCASRRSGFSKITEAFFGQGTRLTVV.

The rearrangement links TRBV4-2 to TRBJ1-2; 8 positions agree with TRBD1. The germline V gene encodes CDR1 LGHNA and CDR2 YNFKEQ. V was pared by 6 bases and J by 7 bases, with 7 bases of the junction left unmatched. The CDR3 totals 13 residues. The CDR3 DNA reads TGTGCCAGCAGTCTGGACAGGGTTTTTGGCTACACCTTC. This sequence encodes CASSLDRVFGYTF.

The chain combines TRBV2 with TRBJ2-7, with 8 bases fitting TRBD1. The CDR3 spans 15 residues. With V trimmed by 6 bases and J by 5 bases, 12 bases remained unmatched. Germline V lookup: CDR1 SNHLY, CDR2 FYNNEI. CDR3 residues: CASRSGGQARNEQYF. CDR3 DNA: TGTGCCAGCAGGTCTGGGGGACAGGCTAGGAACGAGCAGTACTTC.

Written as DNA, the CDR3 is TGTGCCACCAGTGTCATCGACAGCAGCGCGAACACTGAAGCTTTCTTT. Its protein is CATSVIDSSANTEAFF. The gene calls are TRBV24-1 and TRBJ1-1; TRBD1 might be the D (5 bases). Trimming took off 5 bases at V and 1 base at J, with 16 bases between the two ends. The CDR3 runs 16 residues. Germline-derived CDR1 and CDR2 are KGHDR and SFDVKD.

This chain uses TRBV5-4 with TRBJ1-5; D is unresolved. This CDR3 has 15 amino acids. Per germline, CDR1 SGHNT and CDR2 YYREEE (reference sequence). The V end lost 2 bases, the J end lost 0 bases, and 9 bases lay between the germline ends. CDR3 amino acids: CASSLLPNSNQPQHF. Here the CDR3 DNA reads TGTGCCAGCAGCTTACTCCCAAATAGCAATCAGCCCCAGCATTTT. Supplemented by reference TRBV5-4 and TRBJ1-5, the full variable domain reads ETGVTQSPTHLIKTRGQQVTLRCSSQSGHNTVSWYQQALGQGPQFIFQYYREEENGRGNFPPRFSGLQFPNYSSELNVNALELDDSALYLCASSLLPNSNQPQHFGDGTRLSIL.

This chain joins TRBV5-1 and TRBJ1-3; possible D gene TRBD1, 6 bases. The germline CDR1 and CDR2 sequences are SGHRS and YFSETQ. Trimming cost V 4 bases and J 4 bases, with 21 bases left between them. The CDR3 contains 17 residues. The CDR3 is CASSPTLPQGTGNTIYF. CDR3 bases: TGCGCCAGCAGCCCTACCCTACCGCAGGGGACAGGAAACACCATATATTTT.

This clone is a singleton in its sample. The CDR3 here is CASSRSDTNLEAFF. DNA of the CDR3: TGTGCCAGCAGTCGCTCGGACACAAACCTTGAAGCTTTCTTT. The chain combines TRBV6-5 with TRBJ1-1, with D possibly TRBD1 on 5 matching bases. Germline values: CDR1 MNHEY, CDR2 SVGAGI. The CDR3 spans 14 residues. Trimming pared 5 bases from V and 7 bases from J, leaving 17 bases between.

This chain links TRBV6-5 with TRBJ1-5, with 8 bases identical to TRBD1. Losses at the gene ends were 10 bases for V and 3 bases for J; bases not matched to a gene: 5. Germline V CDR1 and CDR2: MNHEY, SVGAGI. This CDR3 region has 13 residues. CDR3 bases: TGTGCCACCAAGACAGGGGTCAATCAGCCCCAGCATTTT. Its translation: CATKTGVNQPQHF.

The chain has TRBV10-1 and TRBJ2-1; D may be TRBD2 (5 bases). Looked up from germline, CDR1 is WNHNN and CDR2 is SYGVQD (reference sequence). Trimming cost V 4 bases and J 10 bases, with 17 bases left between them. This CDR3 region has 14 residues. CDR3 protein: CASSAGGLGKEQFF. In DNA form, the CDR3 reads TGCGCCAGCAGTGCTGGCGGGTTGGGCAAAGAGCAGTTCTTC.

This clone appeared a single time. This chain uses TRBV30 with TRBJ2-3, with 7 bases matching TRBD1. CDR1 and CDR2 (germline): GTSNPN, SVGIG (reference sequence). V was clipped by 7 bases and J by 5 bases; unmatched bases: 9. CDR3 length equals 13 residues. CDR3 in amino acids: CASDGTAQDTQYF. DNA for the CDR3: TGTGCCTCCGATGGGACAGCCCAAGATACGCAGTATTTT.

The sample holds a few counts of this clone. The chain employs TRBV24-1 and TRBJ2-3; 10 positions agree with TRBD2. This CDR3 is 15 amino acids long. The junction had 7 bases not matched to a gene; V was cut back by 5 bases and J by 6 bases. CDR1 and CDR2 (germline): KGHDR, SFDVKD. The CDR3 sequence: CATSVQRGGLDTQYF. DNA for the CDR3: TGTGCCACCAGTGTACAGCGGGGGGGCCTGGATACGCAGTATTTT.

The chain employs TRBV3-1 (or the pseudogene TRBV3-2) and TRBJ2-1; TRBD2 agrees at 9 bases. Trimming cost V 3 bases and J 9 bases; bases outside gene matches: 6. Germline assignment: CDR1 LGHDT and CDR2 YNNKEL (reference sequence). CDR3 length: 14 amino acids. The CDR3: CASSHRTSVREQFF. CDR3 nucleotides: TGTGCCAGCAGCCACCGGACTAGCGTGCGTGAGCAGTTCTTC.

The gene calls are TRBV24-1 and TRBJ2-1; 8 nucleotides align to TRBD2. With 7 bases clipped from V and 6 bases from J, the junction kept 4 bases outside the gene matches. The germline V gene encodes CDR1 KGHDR and CDR2 SFDVKD. The CDR3 is 13 residues long. The CDR3: CATSRGGLNEQFF. CDR3 nucleotides: TGTGCCACCAGCCGGGGGGGCCTCAATGAGCAGTTCTTC.

This clone was observed a single time. CDR3 amino acids: CAWSLTNTEAFF. CDR3 sequence (DNA): TGTGCCTGGAGTCTGACGAACACTGAAGCTTTCTTT. The chain has TRBV30 and TRBJ1-1; D is uncertain. The germline V gene has CDR1 GTSNPN and CDR2 SVGIG (reference sequence). Trimming took off 2 bases at V and 1 base at J, with 5 bases between the two ends. The CDR3 runs 12 residues.

This clone was seen only once. The gene calls are TRBV4-2 and TRBJ2-3; D is undetermined. Trimming left V 7 bases short and J 2 bases short, with 19 bases between. The germline V gene encodes CDR1 LGHNA and CDR2 YNFKEQ. The CDR3 has 16 amino acids. The CDR3 DNA follows: TGTGCCAGCAACCCAAGTCCAGCAGAACTCACAGATACGCAGTATTTT. Translating gives CASNPSPAELTDTQYF.

The chain carries TRBV4-2 and TRBJ2-7, with 9 bases identical to TRBD1. The V gene end was trimmed by 4 bases and the J gene end by 6 bases; junction bases not matched to a gene: 7. The germline CDR1 and CDR2 sequences are LGHNA and YNFKEQ. CDR3 length: 14 residues. This CDR3 reads CASSLRDREGEQYF. In nucleotides, the CDR3 is TGTGCCAGCAGCCTTCGGGACAGGGAAGGCGAGCAGTACTTC.

This clone was seen only once. The J gene is TRBJ2-2, the V gene TRBV30, with 9 bases that match TRBD1. The CDR3 has 14 residues. J lost 4 bases, V lost 5 bases, and 5 bases had no gene match. CDR1 and CDR2 (germline): GTSNPN, SVGIG (reference sequence). CDR3 nucleotides: TGTGCCTGGGGGGGACAGGGACCCACCGGGGAGCTGTTTTTT. Translation: CAWGGQGPTGELFF.

The V and J genes are TRBV7-2 and TRBJ1-1; 7 bases are a match to TRBD1. Trimming removed 4 bases from V and 0 bases from J; junction bases left unmatched: 5. This CDR3 region has 15 residues. Germline loops: CDR1 SGHTA, CDR2 FQGNSA. CDR3: CASSSNRGLNTEAFF. As DNA, the CDR3 is TGTGCCAGCAGCTCAAACAGGGGATTGAACACTGAAGCTTTCTTT.

The chain couples TRBV7-2 to TRBJ2-5; 11 nucleotides align to TRBD2. This CDR3 is built from 17 residues. Germline CDR1 is SGHTA and CDR2 is FQGNSA. V lost 4 bases to trimming and J lost 4 bases; unmatched junction nucleotides: 11. This CDR3 reads CASSSRTSGSAGETQYF. The DNA of the CDR3 is TGTGCCAGCAGCTCGCGGACTAGCGGGTCCGCTGGAGAGACCCAGTACTTC.

The rearrangement uses TRBV18 and TRBJ1-2; no firm D call. Germline CDR1 and CDR2: KGHSH and LQKENI. CDR3 length: 15 residues. Trimming took off 1 base at V and 2 bases at J, with 11 bases between the two ends. The CDR3 nucleotides read TGTGCCAGCTCACCACTTGATGCAGGCAACTATGGCTACACCTTC. Protein sequence: CASSPLDAGNYGYTF.

The V and J genes are TRBV30 and TRBJ1-2; D perhaps matches TRBD1 (5 bases). CDR1 and CDR2 from the germline V gene are GTSNPN and SVGIG (reference sequence). The CDR3 has 14 residues. V was shortened by 1 base and J by 6 bases, with 15 bases between the two germline ends. CDR3 residues: CAWSGSRAKDGYTF. The CDR3 DNA reads TGTGCCTGGAGTGGAAGCAGGGCGAAGGATGGCTACACCTTC.

The chain combines TRBV5-3 with TRBJ2-2; D possibly uses TRBD1 or TRBD2 (6 bases each). TRBV5-3 qualifies as an ORF whose function is uncertain. With 4 bases removed from V and 0 bases from J, the gap between germline ends came to 16 bases. The CDR3 runs 17 residues. The CDR3 loop is CARSPGGDTSNTGELFF. CDR3 nucleotide sequence: TGTGCCAGAAGCCCAGGAGGGGACACCTCGAACACCGGGGAGCTGTTTTTT.